The rows below give T cell receptor beta chains drawn from one sample of a study of Graves' ophthalmopathy and Graves' hyperthyroidism. TCRdb re-derived calls from the multiplex PCR reads in MiXCR, one entry per CDR3 protein. The sample holds approximately 700,000 distinct CDR3 sequences, roughly two fifths seen once. The sample comprised peripheral blood. Receptor source: an adult man with Graves' ophthalmopathy. Both conserved end residues are part of each CDR3. D genes are given only for firm matches. The size entry is marked missing in some rows and otherwise reads once, few, many or a size class.

.	.	TRBV27	TRBJ2-2	TGTGCCAGCAGTTTCCTCCCCTCAACAACCGGGGAGCTGTTTTTT	CASSFLPSTTGELFF
TRBD1	once	TRBV15	TRBJ2-7	TGTGCCACCAGCAGACAGGGGGCAAACGAGCAGTACTTC	CATSRQGANEQYF
TRBD1	.	TRBV7-3	TRBJ1-1	TGTGCTAGACCACCGACAGGGATGGACACTGAAGCTTTCTTT	CARPPTGMDTEAFF
TRBD1	few	TRBV4-2	TRBJ1-6	TGTGCCAGCAGCCAAGAGGGACAGGGTTCACCCCTCCACTTT	CASSQEGQGSPLHF
TRBD2	.	TRBV11-1	TRBJ2-7	TGTGCCAGCAGCGATGGGACTAGCGGGTCCTACGAGCAGTACTTC	CASSDGTSGSYEQYF
.	many	TRBV2	TRBJ1-1	TGTGCCAGCAGTGAACGCAGGGTACTCGCTGAAGCTTTCTTT	CASSERRVLAEAFF
TRBD1	.	TRBV10-2	TRBJ2-5	TGCGCCAGCAAACCGGGACAGTACCAAGAGACCCAGTACTTC	CASKPGQYQETQYF
TRBD2	few	TRBV7-9	TRBJ2-5	TGTGCCAGCAGCGCCCCATGGGGAAGGACTAGCGGGAGCGGGGAGACCCAGTACTTC	CASSAPWGRTSGSGETQYF
TRBD2	few	TRBV5-1	TRBJ2-7	TGCGCCAGCAGCTCGGGTAGCGGGTACTACGAGCAGTACTTC	CASSSGSGYYEQYF
.	many	TRBV2	TRBJ1-4	TGTGCCAGCAGTGAAATCGTCCCAGATGAAAAACTGTTTTTT	CASSEIVPDEKLFF
.	.	TRBV9	TRBJ2-7	TGTGCCAACAGCGTAGATCAAGAGTCGGTCTACGAGCAGTACTTC	CANSVDQESVYEQYF
TRBD1	.	TRBV24-1	TRBJ1-5	TGTGCCACCAGTGCTAGAGATTACAGGGGGCGCGGCAATCAGCCCCAGCATTTT	CATSARDYRGRGNQPQHF
TRBD1	.	TRBV29-1	TRBJ1-1	TGCAGCGTTGGACACGGGACAGGGGTCTTAGCGGACACTGAAGCTTTCTTT	CSVGHGTGVLADTEAFF
.	.	TRBV10-3	TRBJ1-5	TGTGCCAGCGGAAGGGGTTTCGGACAGCCCCAGCATTTT	CASGRGFGQPQHF
.	once	TRBV2	TRBJ2-5	TGTGCCAGCAGAGGGGACACGATGACCCAGTACTTC	CASRGDTMTQYF
.	.	TRBV11-2	TRBJ2-7	TGTGCCAGCAGCTTAAACCCGGGACACCGATACGAGCAGTACTTC	CASSLNPGHRYEQYF
.	.	TRBV29-1	TRBJ1-1	TGCAGCTCCCCGGTGAACACTGAAGCTTTCTTT	CSSPVNTEAFF
.	few	TRBV5-6	TRBJ2-7	TGTGCCAGCAGCGCCAGCTTTCTATCCTACGAGCAGTACTTC	CASSASFLSYEQYF
.	once	TRBV20-1	TRBJ1-6	TGCAGTGCTAAGGAGGGGAGTCAATTTTCACCCCTCCACTTT	CSAKEGSQFSPLHF
TRBD2	.	TRBV7-1	TRBJ2-6	TGTGCCAGCAGAGGACTAGCGGGGGTCTCTGGGGCCAACGTCCTGACTTTC	CASRGLAGVSGANVLTF
.	.	TRBV20-1	TRBJ2-7	TGCACCCCGGCTAGAGCCTACGAGCAGTACTTC	CTPARAYEQYF
.	many	TRBV10-3	TRBJ1-5	TGTGCCATCAGTGTATCAGTCGATCAGCCCCAGCATTTT	CAISVSVDQPQHF
.	many	TRBV19	TRBJ1-6	TGTGCCAGTAGAGCAGGGGTGAATTCACCCCTCCACTTT	CASRAGVNSPLHF
.	.	TRBV25-1	TRBJ1-6	TGTGCCAGCAGTTCCTTGGACGGGAGCTCCTATAATTCACCCCTCCACTTT	CASSSLDGSSYNSPLHF
TRBD2	.	TRBV25-1	TRBJ2-2	TGTGCCAGCAGTGCTTCGACCGGGACTAGCAGCCCCGGGGAGCTGTTTTTT	CASSASTGTSSPGELFF
.	.	TRBV20-1	TRBJ1-2	TGCAGTGCTCGTAAGGACAAGGTAGATGGCTACACCTTC	CSARKDKVDGYTF
.	few	TRBV2	TRBJ2-5	TGTGCCAGCATCTGGGAGATTCCACTGGAGACCCAGTACTTC	CASIWEIPLETQYF
.	few	TRBV6-5	TRBJ2-7	TGTGCCAGCAGTTTAGGGGTTTCGGCCGTCGAGCAGTACTTC	CASSLGVSAVEQYF
.	.	TRBV7-9	TRBJ1-1	TGTGCCAGCAGCTTCAAGGGGGGCACTGAAACTTTCTTT	CASSFKGGTETFF
.	many	TRBV15	TRBJ1-2	TGTGCCACCAGCAGAGATCTAGTGAGCGTTCCTAACTATGGCTACACCTTC	CATSRDLVSVPNYGYTF
.	.	TRBV2	TRBJ2-5	TGTGCCAGCACCCCAGGGCTTGTGGAGACCCAGTACTTC	CASTPGLVETQYF
.	once	TRBV11-2	TRBJ1-6	TGTGCCAGCAGCTTCCGGCAGGTTACTTCCTATAATTCACCCCTCCACTTT	CASSFRQVTSYNSPLHF
TRBD1	many	TRBV29-1	TRBJ1-6	TGCAGCGTTGAATTGGAGGGGGCCCCCCTCCACTTT	CSVELEGAPLHF
.	many	TRBV11-2	TRBJ2-5	TGTGCCAGCAGCCATGCGGCCAGGGCGCTGGGAGAGACCCAGTACTTC	CASSHAARALGETQYF
TRBD1	.	TRBV14	TRBJ1-4	TGTGCCAGCAGCCAAGAGGGGTACAGGGGTCAGGAAAAACTGTTTTTT	CASSQEGYRGQEKLFF
.	.	TRBV25-1	TRBJ1-4	TGTGCCAGCAGTCCACTTCGGTCGAACAGGGAAAGGGGTGAAAAACTGTTTTTT	CASSPLRSNRERGEKLFF
.	.	TRBV7-9	TRBJ2-5	TGTGCCAGCAGCTTTCTCGTTAGCGAGACCATCAATGGGGTGACCCAGTACTTC	CASSFLVSETINGVTQYF
.	.	TRBV19	TRBJ1-2	TGTGTCAGTTCTCCAGGCAGGGGCTACACCTTC	CVSSPGRGYTF
.	once	TRBV29-1	TRBJ1-5	TGCAGCCAAGAGCCGGTCCCTTATCAGCCCCAGCATTTT	CSQEPVPYQPQHF
TRBD1	.	TRBV25-1	TRBJ2-2	TGTGCCAGCAGTTCGGATGGGACAGGAGCAACCGGGGAGCTGTTTTTT	CASSSDGTGATGELFF
.	few	TRBV10-3	TRBJ2-5	TGTGCCAGCAGTAACCGAAACCGCCAAGAGACCCAGTACTTC	CASSNRNRQETQYF
.	many	TRBV15	TRBJ2-7	TGTGCCACCAGCAGAGATGGGGCAAGGAACTACGAGCAGTACTTC	CATSRDGARNYEQYF
.	.	TRBV10-3	TRBJ1-1	TGTGCCATCAGAAGGGACCTTAACACTGAAGCTTTCTTT	CAIRRDLNTEAFF
.	.	TRBV7-2	TRBJ1-3	TGTGCCAGCAGCCCGGGTTTGGGCTCTGGAAACACCATATATTTT	CASSPGLGSGNTIYF
TRBD2	.	TRBV20-1	TRBJ2-7	TGCAGTGCCACCCTCCTTGGGGGTCCGGCGGGAGGCCAGTACTTC	CSATLLGGPAGGQYF
.	.	TRBV10-3	TRBJ1-1	TGTGCCAGCAATTCCATGACTCTTGGGGACACTGAAGCTTTCTTT	CASNSMTLGDTEAFF
.	many	TRBV7-2	TRBJ2-7	TGTGCCAGCAGCTTGAGGTGGGCGGGAAGGAGTGAAGAGCAGTACTTC	CASSLRWAGRSEEQYF
TRBD2	few	TRBV12-3/TRBV12-4	TRBJ2-7	TGTGCCAGCAGTTACGCGGGAGGGCCGGTCGAGCAGTACTTC	CASSYAGGPVEQYF
.	many	TRBV19	TRBJ1-1	TGTGCCAGTAGTCGGGGCAGGTTCGGAATGAACACTGAAGCTTTCTTT	CASSRGRFGMNTEAFF
TRBD1	few	TRBV10-3	TRBJ1-5	TGTGCCAGCAGTCGTACTCGATTGGGACAGGGGGCGCGGTACCAGCCCCAGCATTTT	CASSRTRLGQGARYQPQHF
.	.	TRBV25-1	TRBJ1-4	TGTGCCAGCAGGGCTTCCGGGAGTTACGAAAAACTGTTTTTT	CASRASGSYEKLFF
.	.	TRBV10-2	TRBJ1-2	TGCGCCAGCAGTGCCCATTTCCCAGGGAACTATGGCTACACCTTC	CASSAHFPGNYGYTF
.	few	TRBV9	TRBJ1-5	TGTGCCAGCAGCGGGGCCATCGGCGGTCAGCCCCAGCATTTT	CASSGAIGGQPQHF
.	.	TRBV12-3/TRBV12-4	TRBJ1-2	TGTGCCAGCACCGGTCTGGGGCCGGGTGGCTACACCTTC	CASTGLGPGGYTF
.	many	TRBV10-3	TRBJ1-5	TGTGCCATTCGACAGGAGAATAGCAATCAGCCCCAGCATTTT	CAIRQENSNQPQHF